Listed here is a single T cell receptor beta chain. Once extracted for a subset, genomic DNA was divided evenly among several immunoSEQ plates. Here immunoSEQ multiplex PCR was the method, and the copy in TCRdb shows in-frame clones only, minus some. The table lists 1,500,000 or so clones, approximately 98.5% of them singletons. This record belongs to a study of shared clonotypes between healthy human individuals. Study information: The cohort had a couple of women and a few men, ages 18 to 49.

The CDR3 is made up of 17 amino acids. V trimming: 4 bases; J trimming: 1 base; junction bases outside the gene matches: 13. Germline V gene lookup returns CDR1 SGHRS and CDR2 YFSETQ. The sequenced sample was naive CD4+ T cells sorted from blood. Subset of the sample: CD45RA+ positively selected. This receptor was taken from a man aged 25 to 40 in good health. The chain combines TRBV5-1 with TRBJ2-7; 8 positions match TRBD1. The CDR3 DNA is TGCGCCAGCAGCCCCGGAGAGGGCCACAGGGGGTCCTACGAGCAGTACTTC. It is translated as CASSPGEGHRGSYEQYF.